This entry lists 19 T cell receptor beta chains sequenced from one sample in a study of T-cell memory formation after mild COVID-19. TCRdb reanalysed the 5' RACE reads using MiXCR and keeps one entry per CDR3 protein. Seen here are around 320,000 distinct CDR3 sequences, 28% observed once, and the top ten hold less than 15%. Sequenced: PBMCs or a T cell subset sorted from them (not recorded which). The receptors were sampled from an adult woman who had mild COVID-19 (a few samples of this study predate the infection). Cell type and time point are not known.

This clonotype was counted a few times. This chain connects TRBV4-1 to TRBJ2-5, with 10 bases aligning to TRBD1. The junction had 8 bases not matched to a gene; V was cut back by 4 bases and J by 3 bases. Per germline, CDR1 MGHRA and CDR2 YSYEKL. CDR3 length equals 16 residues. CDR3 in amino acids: CASSRSGGTGEETQYF. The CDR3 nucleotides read TGCGCCAGCAGCCGCTCAGGTGGGACAGGGGAAGAGACCCAGTACTTC.

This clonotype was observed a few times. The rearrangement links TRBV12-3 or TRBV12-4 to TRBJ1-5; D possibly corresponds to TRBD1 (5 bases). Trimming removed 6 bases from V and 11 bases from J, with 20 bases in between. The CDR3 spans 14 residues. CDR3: CASSLGANAQTQHF. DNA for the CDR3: TGTGCCAGCAGCCTCGGGGCTAATGCACAAACCCAGCATTTT.

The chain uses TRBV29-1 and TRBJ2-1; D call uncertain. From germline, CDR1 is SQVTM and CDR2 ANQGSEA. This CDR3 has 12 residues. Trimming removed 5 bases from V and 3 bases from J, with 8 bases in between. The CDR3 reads CSVSPGYNEQFF. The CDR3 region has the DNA TGCAGCGTTAGTCCGGGCTACAATGAGCAGTTCTTC.

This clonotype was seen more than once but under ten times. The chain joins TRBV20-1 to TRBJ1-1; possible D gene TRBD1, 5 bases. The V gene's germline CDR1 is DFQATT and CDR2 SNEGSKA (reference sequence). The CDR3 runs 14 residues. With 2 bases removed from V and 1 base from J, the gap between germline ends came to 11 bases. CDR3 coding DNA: TGCAGTGCTAGATCAACAGGATCGAACACTGAAGCTTTCTTT. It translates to CSARSTGSNTEAFF.

Here the CDR3 reads CASSLAGGGNTIYF. The DNA for the CDR3 is TGTGCCAGCAGTTTAGCGGGAGGTGGAAACACCATATATTTT. The rearrangement links TRBV6-5 to TRBJ1-3; D unresolved. The CDR3 is 14 residues long. Deletions cut 4 bases from V and 3 bases from J, with 10 bases between. Germline assignment: CDR1 MNHEY and CDR2 SVGAGI.

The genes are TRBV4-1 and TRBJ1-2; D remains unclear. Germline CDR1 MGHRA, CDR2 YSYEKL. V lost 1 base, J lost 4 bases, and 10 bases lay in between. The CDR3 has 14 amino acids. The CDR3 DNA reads TGCGCCAGCAGCCAAGCTCGAACCTTCTATGGCTACACCTTC. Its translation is CASSQARTFYGYTF.

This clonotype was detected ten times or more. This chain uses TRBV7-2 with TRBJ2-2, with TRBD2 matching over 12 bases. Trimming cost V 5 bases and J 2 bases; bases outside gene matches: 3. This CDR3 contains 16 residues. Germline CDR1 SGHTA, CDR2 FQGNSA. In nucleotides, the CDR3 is TGTGCCAGCAGCCCTGGACTAGCGGGAAACACCGGGGAGCTGTTTTTT. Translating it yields CASSPGLAGNTGELFF.

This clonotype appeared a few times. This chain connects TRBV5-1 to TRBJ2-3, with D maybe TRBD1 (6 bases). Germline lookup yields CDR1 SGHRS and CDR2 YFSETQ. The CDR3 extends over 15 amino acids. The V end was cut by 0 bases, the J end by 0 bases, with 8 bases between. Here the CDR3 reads CASSLGQASTDTQYF. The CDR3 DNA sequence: TGCGCCAGCAGCTTGGGACAGGCTAGCACAGATACGCAGTATTTT.

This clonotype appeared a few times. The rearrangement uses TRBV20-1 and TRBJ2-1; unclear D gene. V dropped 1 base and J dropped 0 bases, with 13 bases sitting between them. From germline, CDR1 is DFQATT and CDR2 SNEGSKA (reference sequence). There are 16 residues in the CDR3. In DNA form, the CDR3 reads TGCAGTGCTAGAGGGTTCGAGACGAGCTCCTACAATGAGCAGTTCTTC. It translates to CSARGFETSSYNEQFF.

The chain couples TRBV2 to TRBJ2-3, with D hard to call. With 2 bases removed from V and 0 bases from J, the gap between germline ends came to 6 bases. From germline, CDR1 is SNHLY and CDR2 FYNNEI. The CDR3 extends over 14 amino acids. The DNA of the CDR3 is TGTGCCAGCAGTGAAACGATGAGCACAGATACGCAGTATTTT. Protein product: CASSETMSTDTQYF.

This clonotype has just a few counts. The CDR3: CATSIGGSYEQYF. CDR3 DNA sequence: TGTGCCACCAGTATCGGGGGCTCCTACGAGCAGTACTTC. V gene TRBV15 combines with J gene TRBJ2-7; tentative D call: TRBD2 (6 bases). V was shortened by 6 bases and J by 0 bases, with 9 bases between the two germline ends. CDR1 LNHNV and CDR2 YYDKDF come from the germline V gene (reference sequence). The CDR3 length is 13 residues. Based on the CDR3 plus reference TRBV15 and TRBJ2-7, the full variable domain is DAMVIQNPRYQVTQFGKPVTLSCSQTLNHNVMYWYQQKSSQAPKLLFHYYDKDFNNEADTPDNFQSRRPNTSFCFLDIRSPGLGDTAMYLCATSIGGSYEQYFGPGTRLTVT.

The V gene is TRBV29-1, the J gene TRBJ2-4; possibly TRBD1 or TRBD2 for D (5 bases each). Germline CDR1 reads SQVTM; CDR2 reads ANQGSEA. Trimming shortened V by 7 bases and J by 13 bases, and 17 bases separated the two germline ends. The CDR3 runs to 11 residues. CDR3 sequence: CSAEDRGRQYF. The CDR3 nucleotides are TGCAGCGCGGAGGATAGGGGACGGCAGTACTTC.

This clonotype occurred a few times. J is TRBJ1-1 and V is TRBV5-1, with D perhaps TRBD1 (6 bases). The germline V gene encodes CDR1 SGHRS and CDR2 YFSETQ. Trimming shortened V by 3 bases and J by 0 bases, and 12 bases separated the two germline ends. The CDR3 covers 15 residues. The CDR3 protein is CASSSRTEMNTEAFF. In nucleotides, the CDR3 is TGCGCCAGCAGCTCCCGGACAGAGATGAACACTGAAGCTTTCTTT.

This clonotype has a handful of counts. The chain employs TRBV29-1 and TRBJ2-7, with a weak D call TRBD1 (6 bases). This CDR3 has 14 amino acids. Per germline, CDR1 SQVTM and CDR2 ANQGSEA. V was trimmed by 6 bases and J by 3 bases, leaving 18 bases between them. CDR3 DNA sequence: TGCAGCGTCAAAACAGGGACCAAAGGCTACGAGCAGTACTTC. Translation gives CSVKTGTKGYEQYF.

The CDR3 loop reads CASSLPGTGHEQYF. In nucleotides, the CDR3 is TGTGCCAGCAGTCTCCCGGGGACCGGACACGAGCAGTACTTC. The chain links TRBV5-6 to TRBJ2-7; perhaps D is TRBD1 or TRBD2 (5 bases each). Germline V gene data show CDR1 as SGHDT and CDR2 as YYEEEE. The germline V and J ends were trimmed by 5 bases and 5 bases, with 17 bases remaining between them. This CDR3 region has 14 residues.

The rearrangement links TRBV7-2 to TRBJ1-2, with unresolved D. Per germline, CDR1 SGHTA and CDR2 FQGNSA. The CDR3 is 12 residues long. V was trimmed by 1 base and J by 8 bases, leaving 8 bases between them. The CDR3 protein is CASSLELPGYTF. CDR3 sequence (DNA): TGTGCCAGCAGCTTAGAGCTACCCGGCTACACCTTC. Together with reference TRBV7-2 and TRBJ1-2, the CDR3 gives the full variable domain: GAGVSQSPSNKVTEKGKDVELRCDPISGHTALYWYRQSLGQGLEFLIYFQGNSAPDKSGLPSDRFSAERTGGSVSTLTIQRTQQEDSAVYLCASSLELPGYTFGSGTRLTVV.

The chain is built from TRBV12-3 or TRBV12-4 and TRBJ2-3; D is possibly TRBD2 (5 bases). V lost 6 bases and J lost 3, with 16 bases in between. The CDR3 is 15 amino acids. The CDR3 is CASSPTSERTDTQYF. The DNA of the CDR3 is TGTGCCAGCAGCCCCACTAGTGAAAGGACAGATACGCAGTATTTT.

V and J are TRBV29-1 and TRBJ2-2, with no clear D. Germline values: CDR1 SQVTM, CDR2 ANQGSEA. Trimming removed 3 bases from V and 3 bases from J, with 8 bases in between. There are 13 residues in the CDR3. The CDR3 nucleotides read TGCAGCGTTGATTGGTTGGACACCGGGGAGCTGTTTTTT. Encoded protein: CSVDWLDTGELFF.

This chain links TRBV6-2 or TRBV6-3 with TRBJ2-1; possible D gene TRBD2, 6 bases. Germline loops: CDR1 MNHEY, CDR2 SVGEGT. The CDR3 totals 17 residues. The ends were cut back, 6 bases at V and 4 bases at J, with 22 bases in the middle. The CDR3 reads CASRTTSGTHKYNEQFF. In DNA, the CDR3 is TGTGCCAGCAGAACCACTTCCGGGACTCATAAGTACAATGAGCAGTTCTTC.